Listed below are T cell receptor beta chains from one sample, sequenced in a study of post-analysis software for immune sequencing data. TCRdb analysed the PCR reads with MiXCR anew, one entry per CDR3 protein. This sample yields roughly 400,000 distinct CDR3 sequences, of which approximately 38% are seen a single time; about 7.6% belongs to the top ten. Material for sequencing was blood. The receptor set was obtained from a girl aged 2-9 years with multiple sclerosis. Each CDR3 is given with its conserved first and last residue.

V: TRBV10-3
length: 15
CDR3: CAISAGTSGRLEQYF

V: TRBV12-3/TRBV12-4
length: 16
CDR3: CASSSRLADSYNEQFF

V: TRBV27
length: 14
CDR3: CASSLWGHSYEQYF

V: TRBV6-6
length: 16
CDR3: CASSYTAEPSYNEQFF

V: TRBV12-5
length: 15
CDR3: CASGLREGLKDEQFF

V: TRBV7-8
length: 15
CDR3: CASSRATQGSNEQFF

V: TRBV20-1
length: 14
CDR3: CSARVPISSHGYTF

V: TRBV27
length: 13
CDR3: CASRPGGEDEQFF

V: TRBV4-3
length: 15
CDR3: CASSQEESPKETQYF

V: TRBV4-3
length: 15
CDR3: CASSQDIGSVYEQYF

V: TRBV9
length: 14
CDR3: CASSVGEGRYGYTF

V: TRBV5-1
length: 16
CDR3: CASSFESQGNADTQYF

V: TRBV27
length: 17
CDR3: CASSFLRDRASNYGYTF

V: TRBV6-1
length: 14
CDR3: CASRGKQNNYGYTF

V: TRBV7-9
length: 17
CDR3: CASSLVGGGRAYNEEFF

V: TRBV12-3/TRBV12-4
length: 14
CDR3: CASSLTGNGDGYTF

V: TRBV4-1
length: 14
CDR3: CASTATGGNEKLFF

V: TRBV12-5
length: 15
CDR3: CASGKRQGGADTQYF

V: TRBV20-1
length: 11
CDR3: CSARSTNEQYF

V: TRBV5-6
length: 13
CDR3: CASTMAINGEQYF

V: TRBV15
length: 17
CDR3: CATSRDRAGTGDNGYTF

V: TRBV27
length: 15
CDR3: CASSLQAGAYNEQFF

V: TRBV28
length: 14
CDR3: CASTGTLSSYEQYF

V: TRBV21-1
length: 16
CDR3: CASSKVFSDVTDTQYF

V: TRBV3-1
length: 16
CDR3: CASSPTLGGYNSPLHF

V: TRBV6-2/TRBV6-3
length: 13
CDR3: CTSSPQGYTEAFF

V: TRBV7-9
length: 17
CDR3: CASSSPWVDLDTNEQFF

V: TRBV6-5
length: 15
CDR3: CASSYSNRGQHEQYF

V: TRBV4-1
length: 15
CDR3: CASSSDRGFNYGYTF